The clone carrying this T cell receptor beta chain was seen at least ten times. The antigen is unknown. A TCRbeta library incorporating unique molecular identifiers was prepared. TCRdb ran MiXCR on the PCR reads and lists one entry per CDR3 protein. The sample records hundreds of thousands of distinct CDR3 sequences, under 20% being singletons. This sample stems from a study of T-cell reconstitution after alpha-beta-depleted transplantation in children. Study outcomes and limitations: Some patients showed high day-60 TCRbeta diversity, which derived from surviving recipient T cells and thymic progenitors. About two months after transplant, alpha-beta T cells reportedly came from several hundred expanded graft clones. A year post-transplant, T-cell counts and diversity derived mostly from newly produced T cells.

The starting material was PBMCs, mostly from graft donor cells, obtained 360 days after TCRalphabeta/CD19-depleted stem cell transplant. This TCR came from a boy under two years old who had a stem cell transplant for Wiskott-Aldrich syndrome, so the T cells may come from the graft donor.

This chain's CDR3 is CASSQYRDKVYEQYF. The CDR3 bases are TGTGCCAGCAGTCAATACCGGGACAAGGTTTATGAGCAGTACTTC. V usage is TRBV2 and J usage is TRBJ2-7; D possibly corresponds to TRBD1 (6 bases). The germline CDR1 and CDR2 sequences are SNHLY and FYNNEI. The CDR3 covers 15 residues. V dropped 5 bases and J dropped 7 bases, with 21 bases sitting between them.